This TCR beta chain was documented in a study of blood T cell repertoires in COVID-19. Turning to the study itself: The analysed material was cDNA or gDNA that came from T cells, B-cell-depleted T cells, or PBMCs.

Per the study methods: Estimation of nucleated cell counts relied on the amplification of reference gene primers. Assay used: immunoSEQ multiplex PCR; TCRdb lists only in-frame clones, some missing. V and J calls and clone size come straight from that table; D and trimming were deduced from the DNA. Of some 240,000 clones listed, 70% to 85% are singletons. Sequencing was done on a sample of peripheral blood. This receptor was taken from a woman aged 40 to 55 who had recovered from COVID-19.

CDR3 sequence: CASRDGTGNYGYTF. The DNA of the CDR3 is TGCGCCAGCAGGGACGGTACAGGGAACTATGGCTACACCTTC. This chain uses TRBV5-1 with TRBJ1-2; TRBD1 might be the D (6 bases). CDR3 length equals 14 residues. CDR1 SGHRS and CDR2 YFSETQ come from the germline V gene. The V end lost 5 bases, the J end lost 2 bases, and 13 bases lay between the germline ends.